Below, one TCR beta chain is given with its context. These data originate in a study of blood T cell repertoires in COVID-19. Profiled with immunoSEQ multiplex PCR; TCRdb holds only in-frame clones, not every one. The data contain hundreds of thousands of clones, roughly nine tenths of them singletons. Donors of Cohort 3 who recovered were those that had two negative PCRs, clearance, or symptom resolution. The clonotype was recovered from a woman aged 55-69 years who had recovered from COVID-19. The sequencing input was PBMCs or T cells enriched from blood (not recorded which).

The CDR3 DNA reads as TGTGCCAGCAGGCCGAGGGGGGGAGGTCAGCCCCAGCATTTT. This gives the protein CASRPRGGGQPQHF. The rearrangement links TRBV27 to TRBJ1-5; a weak D match, TRBD1 (6 bases). CDR3 length: 14 residues. The V gene's germline CDR1 is MNHEY and CDR2 SMNVEV (reference sequence). Trimming left V 6 bases short and J 6 bases short, with 15 bases between.